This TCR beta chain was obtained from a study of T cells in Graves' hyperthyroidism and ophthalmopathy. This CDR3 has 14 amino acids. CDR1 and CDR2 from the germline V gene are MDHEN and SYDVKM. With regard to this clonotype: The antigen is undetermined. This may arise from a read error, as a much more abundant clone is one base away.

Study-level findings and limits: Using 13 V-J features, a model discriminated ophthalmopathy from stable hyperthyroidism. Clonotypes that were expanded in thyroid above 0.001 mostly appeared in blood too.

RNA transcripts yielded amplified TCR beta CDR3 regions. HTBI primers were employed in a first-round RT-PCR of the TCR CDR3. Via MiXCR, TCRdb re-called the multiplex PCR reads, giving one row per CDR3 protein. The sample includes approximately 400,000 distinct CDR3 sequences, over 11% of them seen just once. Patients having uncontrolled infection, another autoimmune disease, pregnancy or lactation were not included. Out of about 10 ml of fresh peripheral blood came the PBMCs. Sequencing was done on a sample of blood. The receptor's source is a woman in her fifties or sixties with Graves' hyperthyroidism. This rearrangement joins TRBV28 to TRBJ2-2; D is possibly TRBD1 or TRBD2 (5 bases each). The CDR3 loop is CASSGDLDTGELLF. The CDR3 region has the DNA TGTGCCAGCAGCGGGGACCTCGACACCGGGGAGCTGCTTTTT. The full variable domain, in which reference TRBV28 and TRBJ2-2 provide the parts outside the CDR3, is DVKVTQSSRYLVKRTGEKVFLECVQDMDHENMFWYRQDPGLGLRLIYFSYDVKMKEKGDIPEGYSVSREKKERFSLILESASTNQTSMYLCASSGDLDTGELLFGEGSRLTVL.